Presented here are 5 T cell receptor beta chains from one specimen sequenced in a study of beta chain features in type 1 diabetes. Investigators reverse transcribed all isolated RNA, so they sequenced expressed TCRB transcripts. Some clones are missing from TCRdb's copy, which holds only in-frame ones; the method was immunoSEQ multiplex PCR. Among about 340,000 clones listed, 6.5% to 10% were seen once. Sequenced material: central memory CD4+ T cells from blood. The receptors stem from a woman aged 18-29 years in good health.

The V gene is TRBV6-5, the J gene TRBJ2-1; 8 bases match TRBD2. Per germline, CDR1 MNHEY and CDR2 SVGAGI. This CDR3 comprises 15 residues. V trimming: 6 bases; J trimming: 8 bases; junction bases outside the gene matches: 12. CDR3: CASSPTSGGSYEQFF. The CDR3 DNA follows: TGTGCCAGCAGCCCCACTAGCGGAGGGTCCTATGAGCAGTTCTTC.

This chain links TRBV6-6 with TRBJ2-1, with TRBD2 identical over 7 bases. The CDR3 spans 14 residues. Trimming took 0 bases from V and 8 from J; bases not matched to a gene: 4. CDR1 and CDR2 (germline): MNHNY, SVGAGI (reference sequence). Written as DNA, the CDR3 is TGTGCCAGCAGTTACTCGCGGGAGTTCGATGAGCAGTTCTTC. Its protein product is CASSYSREFDEQFF.

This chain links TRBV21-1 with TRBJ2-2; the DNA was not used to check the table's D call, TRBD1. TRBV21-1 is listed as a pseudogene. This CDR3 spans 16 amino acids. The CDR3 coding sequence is TGTGCCAGCAGGTTCAAGACAGGGCGATCGACCGGGGAGCTGTTTTTT. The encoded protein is CASRFKTGRSTGELFF.

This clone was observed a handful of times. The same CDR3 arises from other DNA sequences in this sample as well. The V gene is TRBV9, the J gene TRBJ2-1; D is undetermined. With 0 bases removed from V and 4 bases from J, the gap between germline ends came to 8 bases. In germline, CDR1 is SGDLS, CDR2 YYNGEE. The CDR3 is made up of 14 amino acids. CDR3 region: CASSVGQRYNEQFF. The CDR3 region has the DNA TGTGCCAGCAGCGTAGGGCAGCGATACAATGAGCAGTTCTTC.

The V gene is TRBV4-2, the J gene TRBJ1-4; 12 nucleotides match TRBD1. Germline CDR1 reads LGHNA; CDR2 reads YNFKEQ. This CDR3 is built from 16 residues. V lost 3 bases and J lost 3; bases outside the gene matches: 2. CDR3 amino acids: CASSQGQGAPNEKLFF. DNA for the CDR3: TGTGCCAGCAGCCAGGGACAGGGGGCGCCTAATGAAAAACTGTTTTTT.